Below are 9 T cell receptor beta chains sequenced from a single sample in a study of T cell clonotyping in hematopoietic cell transplantation (dated by TCRdb to the early 2020s). This sample's time point label indicates: recipient sample about 28 days before transplant, after cytoreduction. The library was built by means of the immunoSEQ multiplex PCR assay. Drawn from immuneACCESS, this table holds only the in-frame rearrangements with V and J called that TCRdb kept. Clones are partly lost; checked studies trace under half to an unresolved V gene and leave the rest unexplained. The sample includes tens of thousands of clones, with 80% to 90% observed a single time. The top ten clonotypes cover approximately 22% of the sample. Sample: peripheral blood mononuclear cells, taken before stem cell transplant. The source is a woman aged 55-70 years with acute myeloid leukemia. Some clones in this sample may be carry-over from other donors' samples.

The CDR3 here is CASGVEQYF. The CDR3 region has the DNA TGTGCCAGTGGGGTCGAGCAGTACTTC. The rearrangement uses TRBV28 and TRBJ2-7, with unresolved D. Germline V gene data show CDR1 as MDHEN and CDR2 as SYDVKM. This CDR3 spans 9 amino acids. V was clipped by 9 bases and J by 6 bases, with 6 bases between them.

This clone was counted a few times. The chain combines TRBV4-3 with TRBJ2-1; D uncertain. Germline V gene sequence: CDR1 LGHNA, CDR2 YSLEER. V was trimmed by 0 bases and J by 7 bases, leaving 10 bases between them. There are 14 residues in the CDR3. The CDR3 DNA follows: TGCGCCAGCAGCCAAGAGATTGGTCCAAATGAGCAGTTCTTC. It codes for CASSQEIGPNEQFF.

This chain links TRBV5-6 with TRBJ2-7; 9 bases align to TRBD2. V lost 4 bases and J lost 6; bases outside the gene matches: 17. Germline loops: CDR1 SGHDT, CDR2 YYEEEE. The CDR3 runs 17 residues. CDR3 bases: TGTGCCAGCAGCAAGATCCTACCGGGACTAGCTGTGCCCGAGCAGTACTTC. Its translation is CASSKILPGLAVPEQYF. The full variable domain, in which reference TRBV5-6 and TRBJ2-7 provide the parts outside the CDR3, is DAGVTQSPTHLIKTRGQQVTLRCSPKSGHDTVSWYQQALGQGPQFIFQYYEEEERQRGNFPDRFSGHQFPNYSSELNVNALLLGDSALYLCASSKILPGLAVPEQYFGPGTRLTVT.

The chain recombines TRBV6-4 with TRBJ2-3; D tentatively reads TRBD1 or TRBD2 (6 bases each). The CDR3 runs 15 residues. Germline assignment: CDR1 MRHNA and CDR2 SNTAGT. Trimming pared 6 bases from V and 1 base from J, leaving 14 bases between. The CDR3 loop is CASSSEGGGTDTQYF. In DNA, the CDR3 is TGTGCCAGCAGCTCGGAGGGGGGTGGCACAGATACGCAGTATTTT.

This clone was seen only once. The rearrangement links TRBV6-6 to TRBJ2-7; D gene uncertain. Germline CDR1 MNHNY, CDR2 SVGAGI (reference sequence). The V end was cut by 4 bases, the J end by 3 bases, with 10 bases between. The CDR3 extends over 13 amino acids. The CDR3 nucleotides are TGTGCCAGCAGTTTCTCGGAAAACTACGAGCAGTACTTC. Translation gives CASSFSENYEQYF.

V and J are TRBV6-5 and TRBJ1-2; 7 positions agree with TRBD1. Trimming removed 5 bases from V and 5 bases from J; junction bases left unmatched: 8. Germline CDR1 is MNHEY and CDR2 is SVGAGI. The CDR3 consists of 14 residues. CDR3 in amino acids: CASSRAGTAYGYTF. In nucleotides, the CDR3 is TGTGCCAGCAGTCGGGCCGGGACAGCTTATGGCTACACCTTC.

The chain is built from TRBV2 and TRBJ1-5, with unresolved D. Germline values: CDR1 SNHLY, CDR2 FYNNEI. The V end lost 0 bases, the J end lost 3 bases, and 6 bases lay between the germline ends. This CDR3 region has 14 residues. The CDR3 region is CASSEAAVNQPQHF. For the CDR3, the DNA is TGTGCCAGCAGTGAAGCGGCAGTCAATCAGCCCCAGCATTTT.

V and J are TRBV10-2 and TRBJ2-7, with 10 bases identical to TRBD1. The CDR3 is 13 amino acids. The V gene's germline CDR1 is WSHSY and CDR2 SAAADI. Trimming removed 4 bases from V and 3 bases from J; junction bases left unmatched: 0. CDR3 DNA sequence: TGCGCCAGCAGTGGGGACAGGGGCTACGAGCAGTACTTC. As protein: CASSGDRGYEQYF.

The genes are TRBV7-6 and TRBJ2-3; D ambiguous. V was trimmed by 5 bases and J by 6 bases, leaving 12 bases between them. The CDR3 totals 13 residues. Germline assignment: CDR1 SGHVS and CDR2 FNYEAQ. The CDR3 DNA reads as TGTGCCAGCAGCCCCACGCCCCCCGATACGCAGTATTTT. This gives the protein CASSPTPPDTQYF.